This T cell receptor (beta chain) appears in the sequencing data of a study of OX40 agonist ivuxolimab in advanced cancers. Study at large: An agonistic human IgG2 monoclonal antibody against OX40 (CD134) was given.

Clones were sequenced by immunoSEQ multiplex PCR, and TCRdb holds only the in-frame ones, with some missing. The sample holds around 80,000 clones, about four fifths seen once. The CDR3 sequence is 13 residues long. Germline assignment: CDR1 SQVTM and CDR2 ANQGSEA. Trimming took 8 bases from V and 4 from J; bases not matched to a gene: 10. The sequencing here drew on CD4+ or CD8+ T cells sorted from blood, taken in a trial of the OX40 agonist ivuxolimab. The chain links TRBV29-1 to TRBJ1-1; 7 bases match TRBD1. The TCR originated in an adult with an advanced solid tumor such as melanoma, head and neck, liver or kidney cancer. Written as DNA, the CDR3 is TGCAGCTATGGATCAGGGGGGGGCACTGAAGCTTTCTTT. It translates to CSYGSGGGTEAFF.